Here is one T cell receptor (beta chain) with its context. What it recognizes is unknown. Clones were read by immunoSEQ multiplex PCR, and TCRdb kept only the in-frame ones, dropping some. The table lists roughly 35,000 clones, 93% of them singletons, with 6.5% to 9% in the top ten. The CDR3 consists of 15 residues. CDR1 and CDR2 (germline): LNHNV, YYDKDF (reference sequence). Trimming stripped 0 bases from V and 4 bases from J, with 10 bases between. The data stem from a study of T cells in tuberculosis. On the study more broadly: Sequenced TCRs come from CD1B-GMM tetramer-binding T cells. The study, taken as a whole, reports: Samples were chosen by availability of cryopreserved specimens.

The TCR sequence derives from a donor between 10 and 35 years old with latent tuberculosis or without tuberculosis infection. This chain links TRBV15 with TRBJ2-1, with D possibly TRBD2 on 5 matching bases. The sample comprised PBMCs. CDR3 region: CATSRDLGGYNEQFF. DNA of the CDR3: TGTGCCACCAGCAGAGATCTCGGAGGTTACAATGAGCAGTTCTTC. The full variable domain, rest sourced from reference TRBV15 and TRBJ2-1, is DAMVIQNPRYQVTQFGKPVTLSCSQTLNHNVMYWYQQKSSQAPKLLFHYYDKDFNNEADTPDNFQSRRPNTSFCFLDIRSPGLGDTAMYLCATSRDLGGYNEQFFGPGTRLTVL.